These 2 T cell receptor beta chains were sequenced from one sample in a study of blood T cell repertoires in COVID-19. Some clones are missing from TCRdb's copy, which holds only in-frame ones; the method was immunoSEQ multiplex PCR. This table holds just over 250,000 clones, more than 85% found once. Sequencing used peripheral blood. The receptor set was obtained from a person aged 18 to 35 with COVID-19, enrolled during active disease.

The rearrangement links TRBV29-1 to TRBJ1-2; D is perhaps TRBD1 (6 bases). This CDR3 is built from 12 residues. Deletions cut 8 bases from V and 9 bases from J, with 19 bases between. Germline assignment: CDR1 SQVTM and CDR2 ANQGSEA. CDR3 DNA sequence: TGCAGCTGCCGAGTACCGGGACAAAGCTACACCTTC. Translated, it gives CSCRVPGQSYTF. Full variable domain (outside the CDR3, taken from reference TRBV29-1 and TRBJ1-2): SAVISQKPSRDICQRGTSLTIQCQVDSQVTMMFWYRQQPGQSLTLIATANQGSEATYESGFVIDKFPISRPNLTFSTLTVSNMSPEDSSIYLCSCRVPGQSYTFGSGTRLTVV.

The V call is TRBV15, the J call TRBJ1-2; the match to TRBD1 covers 10 bases. With 0 bases clipped from V and 1 base from J, the junction kept 2 bases outside the gene matches. CDR3 size: 16 residues. Germline values: CDR1 LNHNV, CDR2 YYDKDF (reference sequence). The CDR3 sequence is CATSRDRDRGNYGYTF. CDR3 nucleotide sequence: TGTGCCACCAGCAGAGACCGGGACAGGGGTAACTATGGCTACACCTTC.